The 7 T cell receptor beta chains in this list originate from one sample, sequenced in a study of radiotherapy plus CTLA-4 blockade in lung cancer. Sequencing used immunoSEQ multiplex PCR; TCRdb keeps in-frame clones, though not all of them. The sample lists 77,000 or so clones, nearly 75% occurring once. Sequenced material: peripheral blood, taken from a patient treated with radiotherapy plus ipilimumab. These receptors all stem from a human donor with non-small cell lung cancer whose response to radiotherapy plus ipilimumab could not be evaluated.

This clone has only a few counts. The chain's CDR3 is CASSGVPDSPLHF. For the CDR3, the DNA is TGTGCCAGCTCCGGGGTTCCAGATTCACCCCTCCACTTT. V gene TRBV6-6 combines with J gene TRBJ1-6; D is ambiguous. From germline, CDR1 is MNHNY and CDR2 SVGAGI (reference sequence). Trimming left V 8 bases short and J 8 bases short, with 13 bases between. This CDR3 is 13 amino acids long.

V and J are TRBV7-3 and TRBJ1-1; 7 bases are a match to TRBD1. Germline CDR1 is SGHTA and CDR2 is FQGTGA. The ends lost 7 bases at V and 6 bases at J; junction bases unmatched: 14. This CDR3 contains 15 residues. The DNA of the CDR3 is TGTGCCAGCACCCCCCAGGCAGGGGGTTCTTCTGAAGCTTTCTTT. Protein: CASTPQAGGSSEAFF.

This clone was counted between two and nine times. The V and J genes are TRBV2 and TRBJ2-5; possibly TRBD1 for D (6 bases). Per germline, CDR1 SNHLY and CDR2 FYNNEI. This CDR3 contains 15 residues. V was clipped by 4 bases and J by 5 bases, with 17 bases between them. The CDR3 DNA sequence: TGTGCCAGCAGTGCACAGGGAAATGTCTTCGAGACCCAGTACTTC. This translates into CASSAQGNVFETQYF.

In its sample, this clone was seen a few times. CDR3 protein: CASSQGSGGRAGELFF. CDR3 in DNA: TGCGCCAGCAGCCAGGGTTCGGGGGGGCGTGCCGGGGAGCTGTTTTTT. The chain carries TRBV4-1 and TRBJ2-2, with 8 bases aligning to TRBD2. The CDR3 sequence is 16 residues long. The V gene's germline CDR1 is MGHRA and CDR2 YSYEKL. J lost 6 bases, V lost 3 bases, and 9 bases had no gene match.

The CDR3 DNA is TGTGCCAGCAGTCTCCGGGAGGGGGCATTTGTCACTGAAGCTTTCTTT. It translates to CASSLREGAFVTEAFF. This chain uses TRBV27 with TRBJ1-1; 7 nucleotides align to TRBD1. The CDR3 totals 16 residues. V shed 5 bases and J 4 bases; nucleotides not matched to a gene: 13. From germline, CDR1 is MNHEY and CDR2 SMNVEV (reference sequence).

This chain connects TRBV7-2 to TRBJ1-2, with TRBD1 as a possible D gene (6 bases). With 1 base removed from V and 4 bases from J, the gap between germline ends came to 13 bases. The CDR3 runs 15 residues. Germline V gene data show CDR1 as SGHTA and CDR2 as FQGNSA. The CDR3 region is CASSLVIQGAYGYTF. The CDR3 DNA reads TGTGCCAGCAGCTTAGTAATACAGGGTGCCTATGGCTACACCTTC.

The chain uses TRBV7-9 and TRBJ2-2, with TRBD2 matching 9 bases. J lost 2 bases, V lost 10 bases, and 8 bases had no gene match. The germline CDR1 and CDR2 sequences are SEHNR and FQNEAQ (reference sequence). CDR3 length: 15 residues. The CDR3 DNA is TGTGCCAACTTTCTAGCGGGATTCAACACCGGGGAGCTGTTTTTT. Its protein is CANFLAGFNTGELFF.